Listed below are T cell receptor beta chains from one sample, sequenced in a study of regulatory T cells in long-lasting Graves disease. A single record per CDR3 protein comes from TCRdb applying MiXCR to the multiplex PCR reads. The sample carries 400,000 to 500,000 distinct CDR3 sequences, roughly 21% recorded once. The sample here was peripheral blood mononuclear cells (PBMCs), taken when the disease was refractory, from a patient treated with antithyroid drugs. Receptors originate from a female donor with Graves disease. Each CDR3 is given with its conserved first and last residue. A D gene is named only where the DNA matches it firmly. For some rows the clone size is stated as once, few or many, or as a class when expanded; others skip it.

>15|.|.|TRBV3-1|TRBJ1-6
TGTGCCAGCAGCCAAGAAGGGGTGGGGAATTCACCCCTCCACTTT
CASSQEGVGNSPLHF
>14|.|.|TRBV4-3|TRBJ1-1
TGCGCCAGCAGCCGTGGCGGGGGAAGGACTGAAGCTTTCTTT
CASSRGGGRTEAFF
>14|.|.|TRBV11-1|TRBJ2-7
TGTGCCAGCAGCCAAGAGCCCAGTACGTACGAGCAGTACTTC
CASSQEPSTYEQYF
>15|.|few|TRBV28|TRBJ1-3
TGTGCCAGCAGTTTGCTAGGGGAAACTGGAAACACCATATATTTT
CASSLLGETGNTIYF
>17|TRBD1|many|TRBV7-2|TRBJ2-5
TGTGCCAGCAGCTTAGCGGCGTTGGGGACAGGGTCAGAGACCCAGTACTTC
CASSLAALGTGSETQYF
>14|.|few|TRBV20-1|TRBJ2-7
TGCAGTGCTCCGAAAGGGGGTCGGGCCTACGAGCAGTACTTC
CSAPKGGRAYEQYF
>17|.|.|TRBV5-1|TRBJ2-5
TGCGCCAGCAGCTTGGTCGGGCAGGGCCTGTCTCAAGAGACCCAGTACTTC
CASSLVGQGLSQETQYF
>20|TRBD1|.|TRBV6-5|TRBJ2-7
TGTGCCAGCAGTTACCCGATACCATCAAAACAGGGGGCCGGGGTTTGGGAGCAGTACTTC
CASSYPIPSKQGAGVWEQYF
>15|TRBD2|many|TRBV6-2/TRBV6-3|TRBJ2-7
TGTGCCAGCAGTTCAGCGGGAGAGGGACCCTACGAGCAGTACTTC
CASSSAGEGPYEQYF
>13|.|few|TRBV27|TRBJ2-7
TGTGCCAGCAGTTTCGACAAGCACTACGAGCAGTACTTC
CASSFDKHYEQYF
>16|TRBD1|.|TRBV29-1|TRBJ2-7
TGCAGCGTCTACGGACAGGGGCTAGGTCCTCTGTACGAGCAGTACTTC
CSVYGQGLGPLYEQYF
>13|TRBD1|few|TRBV12-3/TRBV12-4|TRBJ1-3
TGTGCCAGCAGTTGGGACAGCGGAAACACCATATATTTT
CASSWDSGNTIYF
>15|TRBD2|.|TRBV19|TRBJ2-5
TGTGCCAGTAGTATGGAGCGGGAGGGCCAAGAGACCCAGTACTTC
CASSMEREGQETQYF
>13|.|few|TRBV19|TRBJ1-3
TGTGCCAGTATACGGGGGACTGGAAACACCATATATTTT
CASIRGTGNTIYF
>14|TRBD2|many|TRBV12-3/TRBV12-4|TRBJ2-7
TGTGCCAGCAGTGCGGGGGGGAGCTCCTACGAGCAGTACTTC
CASSAGGSSYEQYF
>16|.|few|TRBV13|TRBJ1-5
TGTGCCAGCAGCCTGGGGGGGGGGCTAGGCAATCAGCCCCAGCATTTT
CASSLGGGLGNQPQHF
>16|TRBD2|many|TRBV2|TRBJ2-2
TGTGCCAGCAGTGTTGCCGGGGGGGGAAACACCGGGGAGCTGTTTTTT
CASSVAGGGNTGELFF
>13|TRBD1|.|TRBV27|TRBJ2-7
TGTGCCAGCAGTACGGGACAGGTCTACGAGCAGTACTTC
CASSTGQVYEQYF
>16|TRBD1|.|TRBV19|TRBJ2-1
TGTGCCAGTAGAACCTTGACAGGGGGCTCCTACAATGAGCAGTTCTTC
CASRTLTGGSYNEQFF
>15|.|many|TRBV28|TRBJ2-2
.
CASRGQGRRAGELFF
>15|.|.|TRBV10-3|TRBJ2-2
TGTGCCATCAGTGAGGTGTTTACGAACACCGGGGAGCTGTTTTTT
CAISEVFTNTGELFF
>15|.|.|TRBV5-1|TRBJ1-2
TGCGCCAGCAGCTTGGGAGTTTCGACTAACTATGGCTACACCTTC
CASSLGVSTNYGYTF
>16|TRBD1|.|TRBV18|TRBJ1-5
TGTGCCAGCTCACTGCAGGGCGGGACAGGTAATCAGCCCCAGCATTTT
CASSLQGGTGNQPQHF
>15|.|.|TRBV3-1|TRBJ2-3
TGTGCCAGCAGCCCGAATCCGGGGAGCACAGATACGCAGTATTTT
CASSPNPGSTDTQYF
>12|.|many|TRBV7-9|TRBJ1-1
TGTGCCTGTTCCCGTGAGAACACTGAAGCTTTCTTT
CACSRENTEAFF
>14|.|.|TRBV19|TRBJ2-2
TGTGCCAGTAGTGTTACAGAGAACACCGGGGAGCTGTTTTTT
CASSVTENTGELFF
>13|.|many|TRBV27|TRBJ1-1
TGTGCCAGCACCGAGACGGGGAACACTGAAGCTTTCTTT
CASTETGNTEAFF
>15|.|many|TRBV11-2|TRBJ2-6
TGTGCCAGCAGCAAACGACAGGTTGCTTCATACGTCCTGACTTTC
CASSKRQVASYVLTF
>13|TRBD1|.|TRBV6-1|TRBJ2-4
TGTGCCAGCAGTCCCGGCCTGGACAGGTATCAGTACTTC
CASSPGLDRYQYF
>14|TRBD1|many|TRBV12-3/TRBV12-4|TRBJ2-5
TGTGCCAGCAGACAGGGGGCGCAGGGAGAGACCCAGTACTTC
CASRQGAQGETQYF
>13|.|many|TRBV28|TRBJ1-5
TGTGCCAGCAGTTTATGGGGGAATCAGCCCCAGCATTTT
CASSLWGNQPQHF
>12|.|.|TRBV9|TRBJ2-7
TGTGCCAGCAGCGTAGGGTTTGCCGAGCAGTACTTC
CASSVGFAEQYF
>14|.|many|TRBV27|TRBJ1-5
TGTGCCAGCAGTTTACGGGGGTCCGCTCAGCCCCAGCATTTT
CASSLRGSAQPQHF
>16|TRBD2|few|TRBV13|TRBJ2-7
TGTGCCAGCAGCTCGCAGACTAGCGGGATCGGCTACGAGCAGTACTTC
CASSSQTSGIGYEQYF
>14|TRBD2|.|TRBV6-2/TRBV6-3|TRBJ2-2
TGTGCCAGCAGTTATTCTAGCGGCACCGGGGAGCTGTTTTTT
CASSYSSGTGELFF
>14|.|few|TRBV20-1|TRBJ2-7
TGCAGTGCCCAAGACACGGTCAGGCTATACGAGCAGTACTTC
CSAQDTVRLYEQYF
>18|.|.|TRBV11-2|TRBJ2-7
TGTGCCAGCAGCTTAATTGTAGCCGGACAGACCCTCTCCTACGAGCAGTACTTC
CASSLIVAGQTLSYEQYF
>15|.|many|TRBV12-3/TRBV12-4|TRBJ1-1
TGTGCCAGCAGCCAGACCTGGGGGGCAAGGACTGAAGCTTTCTTT
CASSQTWGARTEAFF
>22|.|few|TRBV6-4|TRBJ2-1
TGTGCCAGCAGTATGATCCGGGACACGGAGTCGTGGTCGGCGTGTATCTACAATGAGCAGTTCTTC
CASSMIRDTESWSACIYNEQFF
>14|.|few|TRBV4-1|TRBJ2-5
TGCGCCAGCAGCCAAGCTGGACCTTGGGAGACCCAGTACTTC
CASSQAGPWETQYF
>14|TRBD2|.|TRBV27|TRBJ2-7
TGTGCCAGCAGTTTATATACTAGCGGCTACGAGCAGTACTTC
CASSLYTSGYEQYF
>13|.|.|TRBV30|TRBJ1-3
TGTGCCTGGAGTGTTGTCGGGGGAAACACCATATATTTT
CAWSVVGGNTIYF
>17|TRBD1|many|TRBV7-3|TRBJ2-7
TGTGCCAGCAGCCCGTACCTAGGGACAGGGAGAACCTACGAGCAGTACTTC
CASSPYLGTGRTYEQYF
>17|.|.|TRBV6-2/TRBV6-3|TRBJ1-6
TGTGCCAGCAGTTACCGGCAGGGGACTTCCTATAGTTCACCCCTCCACTTT
CASSYRQGTSYSSPLHF
>13|.|few|TRBV6-1|TRBJ2-5
TGTGCCACCCACCCCACCGGGTTAGAGACCCAGTACTTC
CATHPTGLETQYF